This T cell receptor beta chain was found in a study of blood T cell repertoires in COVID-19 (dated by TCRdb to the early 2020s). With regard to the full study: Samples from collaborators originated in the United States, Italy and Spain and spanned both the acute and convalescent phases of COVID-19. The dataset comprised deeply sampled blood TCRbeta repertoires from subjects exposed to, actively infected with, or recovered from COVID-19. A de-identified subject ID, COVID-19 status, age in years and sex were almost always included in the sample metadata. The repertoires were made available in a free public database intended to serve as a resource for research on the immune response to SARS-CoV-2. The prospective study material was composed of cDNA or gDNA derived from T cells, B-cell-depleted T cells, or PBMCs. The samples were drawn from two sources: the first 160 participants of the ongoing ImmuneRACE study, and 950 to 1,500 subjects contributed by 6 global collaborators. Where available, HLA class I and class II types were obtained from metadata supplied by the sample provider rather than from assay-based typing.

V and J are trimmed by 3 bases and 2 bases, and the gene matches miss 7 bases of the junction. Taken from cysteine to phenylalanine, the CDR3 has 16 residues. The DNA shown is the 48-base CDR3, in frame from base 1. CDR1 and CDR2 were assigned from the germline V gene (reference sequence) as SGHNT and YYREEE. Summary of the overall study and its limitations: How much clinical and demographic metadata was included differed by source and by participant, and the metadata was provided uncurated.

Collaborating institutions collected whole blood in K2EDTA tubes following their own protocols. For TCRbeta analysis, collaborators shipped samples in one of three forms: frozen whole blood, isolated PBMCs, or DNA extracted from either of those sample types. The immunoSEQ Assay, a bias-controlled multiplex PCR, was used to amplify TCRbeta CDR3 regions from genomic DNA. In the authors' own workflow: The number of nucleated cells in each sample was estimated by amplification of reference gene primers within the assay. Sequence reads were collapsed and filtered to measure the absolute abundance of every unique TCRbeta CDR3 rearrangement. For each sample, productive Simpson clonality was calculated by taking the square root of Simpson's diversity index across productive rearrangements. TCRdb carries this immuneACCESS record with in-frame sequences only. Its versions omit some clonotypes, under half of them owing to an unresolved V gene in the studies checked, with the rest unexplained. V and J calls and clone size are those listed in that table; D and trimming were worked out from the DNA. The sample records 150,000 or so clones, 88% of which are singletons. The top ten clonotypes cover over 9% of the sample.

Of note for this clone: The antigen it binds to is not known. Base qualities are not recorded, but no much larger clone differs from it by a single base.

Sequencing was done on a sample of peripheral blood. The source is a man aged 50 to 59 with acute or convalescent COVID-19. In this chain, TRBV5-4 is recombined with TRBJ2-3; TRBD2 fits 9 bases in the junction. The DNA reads TGTGCCAGCAGCTACGTGACTAGCGGCATCACAGATACGCAGTATTTT. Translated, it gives CASSYVTSGITDTQYF. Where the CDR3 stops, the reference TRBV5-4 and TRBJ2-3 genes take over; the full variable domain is ETGVTQSPTHLIKTRGQQVTLRCSSQSGHNTVSWYQQALGQGPQFIFQYYREEENGRGNFPPRFSGLQFPNYSSELNVNALELDDSALYLCASSYVTSGITDTQYFGPGTRLTVL.